The 16 T cell receptor beta chains in this list originate from one sample, sequenced in a study of shared clonotypes between healthy human individuals. The method was immunoSEQ multiplex PCR; TCRdb's version includes in-frame clones alone and lacks a portion of them. The data hold 2 million to 2.5 million clones, with roughly 93% observed a single time. Input material: naive CD4+ T cells from PBMCs. Subset: CD45RA+ positively selected. The receptors stem from a man aged 18-30 years in good health. Some clones in this sample may be carry-over from other donors' samples.

CDR3 nucleotide sequence: TGTGCCAGTAGTATCGTCAGCGGGAGAGGTACCGGGGAGCTGTTTTTT. This codes for CASSIVSGRGTGELFF. V gene TRBV19 combines with J gene TRBJ2-2; 8 positions agree with TRBD2. Trimming at V came to 3 bases and at J to 5 bases, leaving 8 bases not matched to a gene. Germline CDR1 and CDR2: LNHDA and SQIVND (reference sequence). The CDR3 contains 16 residues.

The genes are TRBV2 and TRBJ1-3, with a possible D match to TRBD1 (6 bases). V was trimmed by 4 bases and J by 1 base, leaving 17 bases between them. This CDR3 is 17 amino acids long. Germline V gene sequence: CDR1 SNHLY, CDR2 FYNNEI. CDR3 residues: CASSGEQGTISGNTIYF. The CDR3, as DNA: TGTGCCAGCAGTGGGGAACAGGGTACTATATCTGGAAACACCATATATTTT. The full variable domain, its missing parts supplied by reference TRBV2 and TRBJ1-3, is EPEVTQTPSHQVTQMGQEVILRCVPISNHLYFYWYRQILGQKVEFLVSFYNNEISEKSEIFDDQFSVERPDGSNFTLKIRSTKLEDSAMYFCASSGEQGTISGNTIYFGEGSWLTVV.

This sequence joins TRBV2 and TRBJ2-5; no reliable D call. CDR1 and CDR2 from the germline V gene are SNHLY and FYNNEI. Trimming pared 6 bases from V and 5 bases from J, leaving 13 bases between. The CDR3 sequence is 13 residues long. The CDR3 sequence is CASRRSVQETQYF. CDR3 bases: TGTGCCAGCAGACGCTCCGTCCAGGAGACCCAGTACTTC.

The rearrangement links TRBV7-9 to TRBJ1-1; tentative D call: TRBD1 (5 bases). Germline CDR1 is SEHNR and CDR2 is FQNEAQ (reference sequence). CDR3 length equals 15 residues. Deletions cut 9 bases from V and 7 bases from J, with 24 bases between. CDR3: CASRPGGGPLLEAFF. The CDR3 DNA sequence: TGTGCCAGTAGACCTGGGGGTGGACCGCTCCTTGAAGCTTTCTTT.

CDR3 bases: TGTGCCAGCAGCTTAACGGGGACAGGGACTGGAAACACCATATATTTT. Its translation: CASSLTGTGTGNTIYF. The rearrangement links TRBV7-3 to TRBJ1-3; 9 bases fit TRBD1. The ends lost 0 bases at V and 2 bases at J; junction bases unmatched: 2. This CDR3 comprises 16 residues. CDR1 is SGHTA and CDR2 is FQGTGA in the germline V gene.

V and J are TRBV6-1 and TRBJ2-6; no definite D call. V lost 7 bases and J 0 bases, leaving 4 bases between the germline ends. CDR1 is MNHNS, CDR2 SASEGT, per germline. This CDR3 contains 13 residues. The CDR3 sequence is CASTVSGANVLTF. As DNA, the CDR3 is TGTGCCAGCACCGTCTCTGGGGCCAACGTCCTGACTTTC.

This chain joins TRBV7-9 and TRBJ2-1; 9 nucleotides match TRBD1. This CDR3 contains 16 residues. From germline, CDR1 is SEHNR and CDR2 FQNEAQ (reference sequence). V dropped 5 bases and J dropped 2; count of bases not matched to a gene: 7. CDR3 sequence: CASSPGQGTTYNEQFF. The CDR3 DNA is TGTGCCAGCAGCCCTGGACAGGGGACCACCTACAATGAGCAGTTCTTC. Full variable domain (outside the CDR3, taken from reference TRBV7-9 and TRBJ2-1): DTGVSQNPRHKITKRGQNVTFRCDPISEHNRLYWYRQTLGQGPEFLTYFQNEAQLEKSRLLSDRFSAERPKGSFSTLEIQRTEQGDSAMYLCASSPGQGTTYNEQFFGPGTRLTVL.

This chain links TRBV29-1 with TRBJ2-7; the match to TRBD2 covers 11 bases. V shed 6 bases, J shed 6 bases, and the junction held 10 bases outside the gene matches. There are 14 residues in the CDR3. The germline gives CDR1 SQVTM, CDR2 ANQGSEA. The CDR3 nucleotides are TGCAGCGTGGGCCTGACTAGCGGGAAAATCGAGCAGTACTTC. It yields the protein CSVGLTSGKIEQYF.

For this clone: Other nucleotide sequences from this sample produce the same CDR3. The chain links TRBV5-1 to TRBJ1-1; D gene uncertain. From germline, CDR1 is SGHRS and CDR2 YFSETQ. The CDR3 length is 13 residues. Trimming removed 0 bases at V and 1 base at J, with 4 bases between. Here the CDR3 reads CASSLGSNTEAFF. The DNA of the CDR3 is TGCGCCAGCAGCTTGGGTTCGAACACTGAAGCTTTCTTT.

The gene calls are TRBV4-2 and TRBJ2-1, with unresolved D. Germline V gene lookup returns CDR1 LGHNA and CDR2 YNFKEQ. V shed 4 bases and J shed 0 bases, with 7 bases lying between them. The CDR3 has 14 amino acids. The CDR3 region has the DNA TGTGCCAGCAGCCCGCGGAGCTCCTACAATGAGCAGTTCTTC. Translated: CASSPRSSYNEQFF.

The chain combines TRBV5-6 with TRBJ2-2; 9 positions agree with TRBD1. Germline trimming cut 5 bases from V and 3 bases from J; bases unmatched to any gene: 5. Germline assignment: CDR1 SGHDT and CDR2 YYEEEE. There are 15 residues in the CDR3. CDR3 nucleotide sequence: TGTGCCAGCAGGTCTGACAGGGGGGACACCGGGGAGCTGTTTTTT. Translated, it gives CASRSDRGDTGELFF.

The chain has TRBV5-4 and TRBJ2-2, with D possibly TRBD2 on 7 matching bases. This CDR3 spans 16 amino acids. Germline CDR1 reads SGHNT; CDR2 reads YYREEE (reference sequence). The ends were cut back, 4 bases at V and 2 bases at J, with 15 bases in the middle. The chain's CDR3 is CASSPRGGSNTGELFF. CDR3 in DNA: TGTGCCAGCAGCCCGAGGGGGGGATCAAACACCGGGGAGCTGTTTTTT.

With respect to this clone: This sample also contains other DNA sequences that code for the same CDR3. V and J are TRBV28 and TRBJ1-2, with TRBD1 as a possible D gene (5 bases). This CDR3 region has 13 residues. V lost 1 base to trimming and J lost 6 bases, with 9 bases between them. Germline CDR1 and CDR2: MDHEN and SYDVKM. The DNA of the CDR3 is TGTGCCAGCAGTTTATCGGGGCGGGATGGCTACACCTTC. It yields the protein CASSLSGRDGYTF.

The V and J genes are TRBV20-1 and TRBJ2-3; maybe TRBD2 (5 bases). Looked up from germline, CDR1 is DFQATT and CDR2 is SNEGSKA (reference sequence). Trimming shortened V by 2 bases and J by 10 bases, and 10 bases separated the two germline ends. CDR3 length: 11 residues. The CDR3 is CSARNREAQYF. CDR3 coding DNA: TGCAGTGCTAGAAATCGGGAAGCGCAGTATTTT.

The chain links TRBV5-6 to TRBJ2-5, with 7 bases that match TRBD2. With 0 bases clipped from V and 7 bases from J, the junction kept 6 bases outside the gene matches. CDR3 size: 14 residues. Germline V gene sequence: CDR1 SGHDT, CDR2 YYEEEE. DNA for the CDR3: TGTGCCAGCAGCTTGGGGCTAGCGGATGGGACCCAGTACTTC. Translated: CASSLGLADGTQYF.

The V call is TRBV29-1, the J call TRBJ2-7; the D gene is possibly TRBD2 (7 bases). Germline CDR1 and CDR2: SQVTM and ANQGSEA. Trimming took 4 bases from V and 5 from J, leaving 21 bases between them. The CDR3 contains 15 residues. The CDR3 spells CSVGPLGGGGHEQYF. The DNA of the CDR3 is TGCAGCGTTGGCCCTTTGGGAGGGGGTGGCCACGAGCAGTACTTC.